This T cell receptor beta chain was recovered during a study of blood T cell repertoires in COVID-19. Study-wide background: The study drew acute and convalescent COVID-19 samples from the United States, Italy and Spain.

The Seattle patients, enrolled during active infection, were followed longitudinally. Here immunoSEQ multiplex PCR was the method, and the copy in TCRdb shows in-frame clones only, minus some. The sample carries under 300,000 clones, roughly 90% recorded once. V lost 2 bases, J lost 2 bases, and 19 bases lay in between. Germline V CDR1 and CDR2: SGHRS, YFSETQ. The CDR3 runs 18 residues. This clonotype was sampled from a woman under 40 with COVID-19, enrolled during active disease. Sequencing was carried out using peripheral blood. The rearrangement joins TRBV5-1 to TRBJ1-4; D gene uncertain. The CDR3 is CASSFRGLPGSTNEKLFF. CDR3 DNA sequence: TGCGCCAGCAGCTTTCGGGGTTTACCCGGCAGTACTAATGAAAAACTGTTTTTT.